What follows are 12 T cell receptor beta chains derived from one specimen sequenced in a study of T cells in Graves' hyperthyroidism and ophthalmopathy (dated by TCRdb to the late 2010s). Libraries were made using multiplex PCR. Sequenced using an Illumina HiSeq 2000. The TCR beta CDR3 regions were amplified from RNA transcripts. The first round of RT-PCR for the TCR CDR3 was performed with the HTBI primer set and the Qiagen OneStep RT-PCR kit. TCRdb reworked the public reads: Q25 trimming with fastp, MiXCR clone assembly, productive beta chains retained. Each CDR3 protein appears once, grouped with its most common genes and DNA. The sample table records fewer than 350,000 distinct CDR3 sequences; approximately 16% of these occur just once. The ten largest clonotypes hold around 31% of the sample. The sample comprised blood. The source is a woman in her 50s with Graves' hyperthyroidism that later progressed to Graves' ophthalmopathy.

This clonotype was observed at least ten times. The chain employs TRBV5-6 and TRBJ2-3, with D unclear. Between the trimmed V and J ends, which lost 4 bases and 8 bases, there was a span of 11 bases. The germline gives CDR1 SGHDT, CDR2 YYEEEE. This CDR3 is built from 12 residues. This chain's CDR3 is CASSRTPGTQYF. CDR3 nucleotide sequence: TGTGCCAGCAGCCGCACCCCCGGTACGCAGTATTTT.

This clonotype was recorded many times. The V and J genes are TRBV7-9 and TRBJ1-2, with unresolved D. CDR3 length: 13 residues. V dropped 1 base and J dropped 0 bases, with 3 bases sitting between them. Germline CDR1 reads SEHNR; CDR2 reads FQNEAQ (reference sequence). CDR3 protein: CASSLDANYGYTF. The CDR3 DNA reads TGTGCCAGCAGCTTAGACGCTAACTATGGCTACACCTTC.

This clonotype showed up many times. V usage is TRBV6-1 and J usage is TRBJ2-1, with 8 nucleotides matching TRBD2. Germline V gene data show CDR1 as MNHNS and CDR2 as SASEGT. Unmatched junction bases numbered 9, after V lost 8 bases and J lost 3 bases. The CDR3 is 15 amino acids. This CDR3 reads CASASGTSLYNEQFF. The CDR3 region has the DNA TGTGCCAGCGCCTCCGGGACTAGTCTCTACAATGAGCAGTTCTTC.

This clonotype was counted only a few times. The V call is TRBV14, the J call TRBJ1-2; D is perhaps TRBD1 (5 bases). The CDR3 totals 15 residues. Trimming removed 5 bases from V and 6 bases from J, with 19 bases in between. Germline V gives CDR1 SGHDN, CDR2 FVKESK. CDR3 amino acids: CASSKGLNRADGYTF. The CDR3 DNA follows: TGTGCCAGCAGCAAGGGGCTGAACCGGGCTGATGGCTACACCTTC. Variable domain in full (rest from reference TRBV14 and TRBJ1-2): EAGVTQFPSHSVIEKGQTVTLRCDPISGHDNLYWYRRVMGKEIKFLLHFVKESKQDESGMPNNRFLAERTGGTYSTLKVQPAELEDSGVYFCASSKGLNRADGYTFGSGTRLTVV.

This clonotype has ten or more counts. The chain's CDR3 is CASSCLIRGSTDTQYF. The CDR3 coding sequence is TGCGCCAGCAGCTGCCTCATAAGAGGGAGCACAGATACGCAGTATTTT. The chain is built from TRBV5-1 and TRBJ2-3, with D possibly being TRBD2 (5 bases). The CDR3 runs to 16 residues. Germline CDR1 reads SGHRS; CDR2 reads YFSETQ. V was trimmed by 3 bases and J by 0 bases, leaving 14 bases between them. Filled out from reference TRBV5-1 and TRBJ2-3, the complete variable domain reads KAGVTQTPRYLIKTRGQQVTLSCSPISGHRSVSWYQQTPGQGLQFLFEYFSETQRNKGNFPGRFSGRQFSNSRSEMNVSTLELGDSALYLCASSCLIRGSTDTQYFGPGTRLTVL.

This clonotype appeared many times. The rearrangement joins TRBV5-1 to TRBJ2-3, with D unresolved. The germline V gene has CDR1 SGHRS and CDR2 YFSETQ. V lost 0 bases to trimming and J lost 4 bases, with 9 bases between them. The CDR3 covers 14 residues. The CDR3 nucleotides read TGCGCCAGCAGCTTGGAGGGATCGGCAGATACGCAGTATTTT. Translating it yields CASSLEGSADTQYF.

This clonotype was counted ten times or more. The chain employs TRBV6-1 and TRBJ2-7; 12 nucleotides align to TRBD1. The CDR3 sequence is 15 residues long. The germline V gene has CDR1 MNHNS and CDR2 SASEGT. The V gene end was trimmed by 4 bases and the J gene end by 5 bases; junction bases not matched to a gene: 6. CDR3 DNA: TGTGCCAGCAGTGGCCCGGGACAGGGGGCCCACGAGCAGTACTTC. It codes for CASSGPGQGAHEQYF.

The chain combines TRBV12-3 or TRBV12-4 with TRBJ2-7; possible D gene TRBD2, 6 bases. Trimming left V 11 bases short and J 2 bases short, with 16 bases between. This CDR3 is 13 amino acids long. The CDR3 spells CASTPRGTYEQYF. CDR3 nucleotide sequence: TGTGCCTCGACCCCCCGGGGGACCTACGAGCAGTACTTC.

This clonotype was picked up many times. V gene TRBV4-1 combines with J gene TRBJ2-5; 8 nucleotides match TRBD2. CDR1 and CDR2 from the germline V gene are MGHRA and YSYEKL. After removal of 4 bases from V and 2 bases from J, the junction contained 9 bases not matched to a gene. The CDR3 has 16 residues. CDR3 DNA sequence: TGCGCCAGCAGCCTTGCAAGGACTAGCCGTCAAGAGACCCAGTACTTC. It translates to CASSLARTSRQETQYF.

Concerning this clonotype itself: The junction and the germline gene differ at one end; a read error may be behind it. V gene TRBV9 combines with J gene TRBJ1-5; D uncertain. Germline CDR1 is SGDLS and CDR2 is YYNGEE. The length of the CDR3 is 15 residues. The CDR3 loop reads CAGSPQRDLIQPQHF. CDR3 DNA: TGTGCCGGCAGCCCTCAAAGGGATCTGATTCAGCCCCAGCATTTT.

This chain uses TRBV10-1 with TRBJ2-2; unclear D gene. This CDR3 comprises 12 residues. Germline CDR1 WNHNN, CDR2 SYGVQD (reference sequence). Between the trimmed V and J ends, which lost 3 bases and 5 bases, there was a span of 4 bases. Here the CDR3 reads CASSDSTGELFF. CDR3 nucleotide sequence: TGCGCCAGCAGTGATAGTACCGGGGAGCTGTTTTTT.

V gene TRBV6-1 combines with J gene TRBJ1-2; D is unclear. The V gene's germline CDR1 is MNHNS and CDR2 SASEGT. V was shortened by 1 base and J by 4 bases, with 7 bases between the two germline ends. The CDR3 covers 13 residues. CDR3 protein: CASSEGVGYGYTF. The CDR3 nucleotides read TGTGCCAGCAGTGAAGGGGTCGGCTATGGCTACACCTTC.